These 20 T cell receptor beta chains were all obtained from the same sample, sequenced in a study of technical replicates of blood from a few donors (dated by TCRdb to about 2017). Receptor amplification or capture employed the immunoSEQ multiplex PCR assay. Here the immuneACCESS table is served through TCRdb, limited to in-frame sequences with V and J called. Missing clones are a known gap in these copies; in checked studies unresolved V genes cover under half, and the rest lacks a known reason. In all, the sample holds about 59,000 clones, and around 93% of those were seen once. Jointly, the top ten make up about 4.4% of the sample. Sequences were obtained from PBMCs. All receptors derive from a human donor in good health. Some clones in this sample may be carry-over from other donors' samples.

The chain carries TRBV10-3 and TRBJ2-7; weak D call: TRBD1 (6 bases). The CDR3 runs 11 residues. V lost 10 bases, J lost 3 bases, and 10 bases lay in between. The germline V gene encodes CDR1 ENHRY and CDR2 SYGVKD. CDR3 coding DNA: TGTGCCACGGAGGACAGCTACGAGCAGTACTTC. Protein product: CATEDSYEQYF.

The chain employs TRBV19 and TRBJ2-2; maybe TRBD2 (5 bases). The CDR3 is made up of 15 amino acids. The germline V gene has CDR1 LNHDA and CDR2 SQIVND (reference sequence). V was shortened by 3 bases and J by 1 base, with 9 bases between the two germline ends. The CDR3 DNA reads as TGTGCCAGTAGTATTTTTAGCGTGAACACCGGGGAGCTGTTTTTT. This codes for CASSIFSVNTGELFF.

This sequence joins TRBV19 and TRBJ1-2; 8 nucleotides line up with TRBD1. Per germline, CDR1 LNHDA and CDR2 SQIVND (reference sequence). The ends lost 4 bases at V and 2 bases at J; junction bases unmatched: 3. This CDR3 has 14 amino acids. CDR3 in DNA: TGTGCCAGTAGTAACCACAGGGGGAACTATGGCTACACCTTC. It specifies CASSNHRGNYGYTF.

This chain uses TRBV2 with TRBJ1-3; 11 positions agree with TRBD1. The CDR3 is made up of 14 amino acids. V was clipped by 6 bases and J by 2 bases; unmatched bases: 0. Germline V gene lookup returns CDR1 SNHLY and CDR2 FYNNEI. For the CDR3, the DNA is TGTGCCAGCAGGGGACAGGGGGCTGGAAACACCATATATTTT. Protein product: CASRGQGAGNTIYF.

The chain is built from TRBV29-1 and TRBJ1-5, with D perhaps TRBD1 (5 bases). Trimming removed 6 bases at V and 4 bases at J, with 10 bases between. The CDR3 consists of 12 residues. CDR1 SQVTM and CDR2 ANQGSEA come from the germline V gene. For the CDR3, the DNA is TGCAGCGTCGGCAGGGCTAATCAGCCCCAGCATTTT. Translating gives CSVGRANQPQHF.

J is TRBJ1-6 and V is TRBV30; D ambiguous. From germline, CDR1 is GTSNPN and CDR2 SVGIG (reference sequence). Trimming took 3 bases from V and 14 from J, leaving 8 bases between them. This CDR3 has 10 amino acids. The CDR3 coding sequence is TGTGCCTGGAGCGCTGAGTCCCTCCACTTT. Amino acids: CAWSAESLHF.

The chain uses TRBV18 and TRBJ1-2; a possible D gene is TRBD1 (6 bases). V was shortened by 2 bases and J by 7 bases, with 14 bases between the two germline ends. Germline loops: CDR1 KGHSH, CDR2 LQKENI. The CDR3 spans 14 residues. The CDR3 DNA sequence: TGTGCCAGCTCACCAAGGGGGAGCGTTAGTGGCTACACCTTC. It translates to CASSPRGSVSGYTF.

V is TRBV30 and J is TRBJ2-7; tentatively, D is TRBD2 (5 bases). Germline V gives CDR1 GTSNPN, CDR2 SVGIG (reference sequence). The CDR3 has 13 amino acids. V gave up 0 bases and J gave up 5 bases, with 11 bases separating them. The CDR3 DNA sequence: TGTGCCTGGAGTGTTGTGGGAGTGGACGAGCAGTACTTC. Residues: CAWSVVGVDEQYF.

The chain is built from TRBV6-1 and TRBJ1-4; D is unclear. This CDR3 region has 15 residues. Trimming took off 4 bases at V and 0 bases at J, with 9 bases between the two ends. CDR1 MNHNS and CDR2 SASEGT come from the germline V gene. The CDR3: CASSGSRTTNEKLFF. In nucleotides, the CDR3 is TGTGCCAGCAGTGGAAGCCGAACAACTAATGAAAAACTGTTTTTT.

The chain carries TRBV29-1 and TRBJ1-2; no reliable D call. This CDR3 has 11 amino acids. With 7 bases removed from V and 8 bases from J, the gap between germline ends came to 14 bases. The germline CDR1 and CDR2 sequences are SQVTM and ANQGSEA. The CDR3 here is CSGEFLGGYTF. The CDR3 DNA reads as TGCAGCGGGGAGTTCCTTGGCGGCTACACCTTC.

This chain uses TRBV6-1 with TRBJ1-1, with D unclear. CDR3 size: 12 residues. Between the trimmed V and J ends, which lost 6 bases and 5 bases, there was a span of 10 bases. The V gene's germline CDR1 is MNHNS and CDR2 SASEGT. CDR3 region: CASRGGRTEAFF. CDR3 nucleotide sequence: TGTGCCAGCAGGGGAGGTCGGACTGAAGCTTTCTTT.

This chain links TRBV6-5 with TRBJ2-7; maybe TRBD1 (7 bases). Per the germline V gene, CDR1 is MNHEY and CDR2 is SVGAGI. The V gene lost 2 bases and the J gene lost 4 bases, with 15 bases spanning the gap. The CDR3 is 15 amino acids. The CDR3 here is CASSYRWTGLYEQYF. CDR3 DNA sequence: TGTGCCAGCAGTTACCGGTGGACAGGACTATACGAGCAGTACTTC.

V gene TRBV5-1 combines with J gene TRBJ2-1, with D tentatively TRBD1 (6 bases). Germline V gene sequence: CDR1 SGHRS, CDR2 YFSETQ. The V end lost 4 bases, the J end lost 3 bases, and 14 bases lay between the germline ends. The CDR3 contains 15 residues. The CDR3 DNA is TGCGCCAGCAGCCCAGGGGACGGCAACTACAATGAGCAGTTCTTC. Residues: CASSPGDGNYNEQFF.

J is TRBJ2-1 and V is TRBV18, with D hard to call. The CDR3 is 14 residues long. The V gene lost 0 bases and the J gene lost 10 bases, with 13 bases spanning the gap. Germline V lookup: CDR1 KGHSH, CDR2 LQKENI. The CDR3: CASSPPELPSEQFF. The CDR3 DNA reads TGTGCCAGCTCACCACCGGAACTACCCTCGGAGCAGTTCTTC. Using reference TRBV18 and TRBJ2-1 for the parts outside the CDR3, the full variable domain is NAGVMQNPRHLVRRRGQEARLRCSPMKGHSHVYWYRQLPEEGLKFMVYLQKENIIDESGMPKERFSAEFPKEGPSILRIQQVVRGDSAAYFCASSPPELPSEQFFGPGTRLTVL.

This chain uses TRBV5-6 with TRBJ1-2, with 8 bases that match TRBD1. J gave up 3 bases and V 0 bases, and 4 bases lay outside the gene matches. In germline, CDR1 is SGHDT, CDR2 YYEEEE. This CDR3 spans 15 amino acids. Written as DNA, the CDR3 is TGTGCCAGCAGCTTGGCTGCGACAGGGGACTATGGCTACACCTTC. Translated, it gives CASSLAATGDYGYTF.

V usage is TRBV7-3 and J usage is TRBJ2-3, with 8 nucleotides matching TRBD2. Per the germline V gene, CDR1 is SGHTA and CDR2 is FQGTGA. The V gene end was trimmed by 5 bases and the J gene end by 6 bases; junction bases not matched to a gene: 13. The CDR3 runs 16 residues. The CDR3 DNA follows: TGTGCCAGCAGCAGGCAGGTAGAGCGGGGGATCGATACGCAGTATTTT. It translates to CASSRQVERGIDTQYF. The full variable domain, its missing parts supplied by reference TRBV7-3 and TRBJ2-3, is GAGVSQTPSNKVTEKGKYVELRCDPISGHTALYWYRQSLGQGPEFLIYFQGTGAADDSGLPNDRFFAVRPEGSVSTLKIQRTERGDSAVYLCASSRQVERGIDTQYFGPGTRLTVL.

This chain joins TRBV7-2 and TRBJ1-2; 10 bases match TRBD1. With 0 bases clipped from V and 6 bases from J, the junction kept 10 bases outside the gene matches. This CDR3 contains 17 residues. Germline assignment: CDR1 SGHTA and CDR2 FQGNSA. CDR3 loop: CASSLAGQGQREDGYTF. CDR3 bases: TGTGCCAGCAGCTTAGCGGGACAGGGGCAAAGGGAAGATGGCTACACCTTC.

CDR3 DNA sequence: TGTGCCAGCAGCGTAGATCCGGGTGCAGATACGCAGTATTTT. Amino acid sequence: CASSVDPGADTQYF. The chain combines TRBV9 with TRBJ2-3; the D is unclear. V lost 0 bases, J lost 4 bases, and 9 bases lay in between. Germline assignment: CDR1 SGDLS and CDR2 YYNGEE. CDR3 size: 14 residues.

V usage is TRBV7-2 and J usage is TRBJ2-1, with D tentatively TRBD2 (5 bases). The V and J ends lost 0 bases and 7 bases respectively, with 13 bases between them. The V gene's germline CDR1 is SGHTA and CDR2 FQGNSA. This CDR3 spans 15 amino acids. CDR3 sequence: CASSLAGGLLNEQFF. DNA for the CDR3: TGTGCCAGCAGCTTAGCGGGCGGGCTTTTGAATGAGCAGTTCTTC.

The CDR3 spells CASSPDDGVDTQYF. The CDR3 DNA is TGCGCCAGCAGCCCGGATGATGGAGTGGATACGCAGTATTTT. The genes are TRBV5-1 and TRBJ2-3; no firm D call. From germline, CDR1 is SGHRS and CDR2 YFSETQ. Trimming stripped 4 bases from V and 6 bases from J, with 15 bases between. CDR3 length: 14 residues. Full variable domain (outside the CDR3, taken from reference TRBV5-1 and TRBJ2-3): KAGVTQTPRYLIKTRGQQVTLSCSPISGHRSVSWYQQTPGQGLQFLFEYFSETQRNKGNFPGRFSGRQFSNSRSEMNVSTLELGDSALYLCASSPDDGVDTQYFGPGTRLTVL.